One and the same sample provided the 18 T cell receptor beta chains below, sequenced in a study of OX40 agonist ivuxolimab in advanced cancers. The library was generated by the immunoSEQ multiplex PCR assay. Imported from immuneACCESS, the table was reduced by TCRdb to in-frame sequences with V and J called. These copies leave out some clones; in studies compared against another copy, an unresolved V gene accounts for under half, and the cause of the remainder is not known. Here the sample has roughly 53,000 clones; 90% occur a single time. Approximately 5% of the sample belongs to the ten largest clones. The sequencing here drew on CD4+ or CD8+ T cells sorted from blood, taken in a trial of the OX40 agonist ivuxolimab. Source of these receptors: an adult with an advanced solid tumor such as melanoma, head and neck, liver or kidney cancer.

J is TRBJ1-5 and V is TRBV21-1; TRBD1 is taken as the D call from the table, unchecked against the DNA. TRBV21-1 is recorded as a pseudogene. This CDR3 contains 20 residues. The CDR3 coding sequence is TGTGCCAGCCCCACCCTCCGGGGACAGGGGGCGAGAAGTAGCAATCAGCCCCAGCATTTT. The encoded protein is CASPTLRGQGARSSNQPQHF.

This clone was seen more than once but under ten times. This chain uses TRBV4-2 with TRBJ2-7; D is ambiguous. Deletions cut 0 bases from V and 1 base from J, with 10 bases between. The germline V gene encodes CDR1 LGHNA and CDR2 YNFKEQ. The CDR3 sequence is 15 residues long. CDR3 in amino acids: CASSQDRSFSYEQYF. Written as DNA, the CDR3 is TGTGCCAGCAGCCAAGATCGGTCATTTTCCTACGAGCAGTACTTC.

For the CDR3, the DNA is TGTGCCAGCAGCGGGGGTGACAGGGGACCCTACGAGCAGTACTTC. Its translation: CASSGGDRGPYEQYF. The rearrangement links TRBV9 to TRBJ2-7; 8 bases map to TRBD1. Germline V gives CDR1 SGDLS, CDR2 YYNGEE. Germline trimming cut 3 bases from V and 2 bases from J; bases unmatched to any gene: 7. This CDR3 contains 15 residues.

The chain joins TRBV5-4 to TRBJ2-7, with a possible D match to TRBD2 (6 bases). The V end was cut by 3 bases, the J end by 4 bases, with 17 bases between. Looked up from germline, CDR1 is SGHNT and CDR2 is YYREEE (reference sequence). The CDR3 extends over 15 amino acids. The CDR3 DNA is TGTGCCAGCAGCTGGGGACTGGAACCCCTTTACGAGCAGTACTTC. This encodes CASSWGLEPLYEQYF.

The chain combines TRBV2 with TRBJ2-1; D gene unclear. Germline CDR1 reads SNHLY; CDR2 reads FYNNEI. V lost 4 bases to trimming and J lost 9 bases, with 19 bases between them. The CDR3 spans 15 residues. For the CDR3, the DNA is TGTGCCAGCAGTGGAACCGGGTCGATGGCGGTTGAGCAGTTCTTC. Translating gives CASSGTGSMAVEQFF.

The rearrangement links TRBV19 to TRBJ2-4; 11 bases match TRBD2. CDR1 is LNHDA and CDR2 is SQIVND in the germline V gene (reference sequence). This CDR3 comprises 17 residues. J was trimmed by 4 bases and V by 6 bases; bases with no gene match: 11. In nucleotides, the CDR3 is TGTGCCAGTAGCGAAGGACTAGCGGGCATAGTAAAAAACATTCAGTACTTC. Translated: CASSEGLAGIVKNIQYF.

The genes are TRBV28 and TRBJ1-2, with a weak D call TRBD1 (5 bases). This CDR3 contains 15 residues. The ends were cut back, 6 bases at V and 7 bases at J, with 21 bases in the middle. Germline V gene lookup returns CDR1 MDHEN and CDR2 SYDVKM. The CDR3 protein is CASSQSGFWDLGYTF. The CDR3 coding sequence is TGTGCCAGCAGCCAAAGCGGATTTTGGGACCTTGGCTACACCTTC.

The chain carries TRBV19 and TRBJ1-5, with 8 positions matching TRBD1. V lost 10 bases and J lost 7; bases outside the gene matches: 12. CDR3 length equals 14 residues. The V gene's germline CDR1 is LNHDA and CDR2 SQIVND (reference sequence). CDR3 sequence (DNA): TGTGCCACGAAGACAGGGGATTCGAGACAGCCCCAGCATTTT. It yields the protein CATKTGDSRQPQHF.

J is TRBJ2-7 and V is TRBV6-1, with TRBD1 identical over 7 bases. V shed 1 base, J shed 11 bases, and the junction held 14 bases outside the gene matches. CDR1 is MNHNS, CDR2 SASEGT, per germline. The length of the CDR3 is 15 residues. As DNA, the CDR3 is TGTGCCAGCAGTGAAGATGGGACAGCTGCTACGAGGGAGTACTTC. This gives the protein CASSEDGTAATREYF.

V gene TRBV14 combines with J gene TRBJ2-2; D unclear. The germline gives CDR1 SGHDN, CDR2 FVKESK. The CDR3 totals 17 residues. The V end was cut by 0 bases, the J end by 4 bases, with 15 bases between. CDR3 residues: CASSQDEFGQFTGELFF. CDR3 nucleotide sequence: TGTGCCAGCAGCCAAGATGAATTCGGGCAGTTCACCGGGGAGCTGTTTTTT.

The rearrangement links TRBV9 to TRBJ2-7; TRBD2 aligns across 7 bases. V gave up 0 bases and J gave up 3 bases; unmatched junction bases: 12. Germline-derived CDR1 and CDR2 are SGDLS and YYNGEE. CDR3 length: 17 residues. CDR3 residues: CASSVAPSTGTNYEQYF. The CDR3 DNA reads TGTGCCAGCAGCGTAGCCCCCTCTACCGGGACTAACTACGAGCAGTACTTC. Drawing the rest from reference TRBV9 and TRBJ2-7, the complete variable domain is DSGVTQTPKHLITATGQRVTLRCSPRSGDLSVYWYQQSLDQGLQFLIQYYNGEERAKGNILERFSAQQFPDLHSELNLSSLELGDSALYFCASSVAPSTGTNYEQYFGPGTRLTVT.

The chain links TRBV25-1 to TRBJ2-3, with 10 bases fitting TRBD2. The CDR3 extends over 16 amino acids. Germline loops: CDR1 MGHDK, CDR2 SYGVNS. After removal of 4 bases from V and 2 bases from J, the junction contained 6 bases not matched to a gene. CDR3 bases: TGTGCCAGCAGTGGTGGACTAGCGGAACTCACAGATACGCAGTATTTT. This gives the protein CASSGGLAELTDTQYF. Using reference TRBV25-1 and TRBJ2-3 for the parts outside the CDR3, the full variable domain is EADIYQTPRYLVIGTGKKITLECSQTMGHDKMYWYQQDPGMELHLIHYSYGVNSTEKGDLSSESTVSRIRTEHFPLTLESARPSHTSQYLCASSGGLAELTDTQYFGPGTRLTVL.

Only a few counts were recorded for this clone. The chain is built from TRBV5-1 and TRBJ2-1; TRBD1 agrees at 9 bases. The CDR3 is 13 amino acids. Germline V gives CDR1 SGHRS, CDR2 YFSETQ. V was pared by 0 bases and J by 10 bases, with 2 bases of the junction left unmatched. The chain's CDR3 is CASSLVTGGEQFF. Written as DNA, the CDR3 is TGCGCCAGCAGCTTGGTCACAGGGGGCGAGCAGTTCTTC.

This clone was detected a few times. The chain joins TRBV9 to TRBJ1-1; no firm D call. This CDR3 has 15 amino acids. V was trimmed by 4 bases and J by 3 bases, leaving 16 bases between them. CDR1 SGDLS and CDR2 YYNGEE come from the germline V gene. CDR3 bases: TGTGCCAGCAGCCTCGGGGTGGCGGCTGACACTGAAGCTTTCTTT. Translated: CASSLGVAADTEAFF.

This clone appeared a single time. V is TRBV5-1 and J is TRBJ1-4; no clear D. This CDR3 has 13 amino acids. Trimming took 0 bases from V and 6 from J, leaving 6 bases between them. Germline assignment: CDR1 SGHRS and CDR2 YFSETQ. The DNA for the CDR3 is TGCGCCAGCAGCTTGGGACCGGATGAAAAACTGTTTTTT. This sequence encodes CASSLGPDEKLFF.

This chain connects TRBV28 to TRBJ2-7; D uncertain. The CDR3 is 13 residues long. From germline, CDR1 is MDHEN and CDR2 SYDVKM. Trimming pared 3 bases from V and 2 bases from J, leaving 8 bases between. CDR3 sequence: CASSFLPAYEQYF. The CDR3 DNA follows: TGTGCCAGCAGTTTCCTGCCAGCCTACGAGCAGTACTTC.

This chain connects TRBV13 to TRBJ1-5; D not resolved. This CDR3 spans 13 amino acids. The germline gives CDR1 PRHDT, CDR2 FYEKMQ (reference sequence). V gave up 6 bases and J gave up 7 bases, with 13 bases separating them. The CDR3 loop is CASSEAPFQPQHF. The CDR3 nucleotides are TGTGCCAGCAGTGAGGCACCCTTCCAGCCCCAGCATTTT.

The chain carries TRBV5-1 and TRBJ2-5; D gene unclear. The CDR3 is 15 amino acids. CDR1 is SGHRS and CDR2 is YFSETQ in the germline V gene. Trimming took 1 base from V and 2 from J, leaving 12 bases between them. The CDR3 region is CASSLSGASQETQYF. Here the CDR3 DNA reads TGCGCCAGCAGCTTGTCTGGTGCTAGTCAAGAGACCCAGTACTTC. The entire variable domain, with the rest obtained from reference TRBV5-1 and TRBJ2-5, is as follows: KAGVTQTPRYLIKTRGQQVTLSCSPISGHRSVSWYQQTPGQGLQFLFEYFSETQRNKGNFPGRFSGRQFSNSRSEMNVSTLELGDSALYLCASSLSGASQETQYFGPGTRLLVL.